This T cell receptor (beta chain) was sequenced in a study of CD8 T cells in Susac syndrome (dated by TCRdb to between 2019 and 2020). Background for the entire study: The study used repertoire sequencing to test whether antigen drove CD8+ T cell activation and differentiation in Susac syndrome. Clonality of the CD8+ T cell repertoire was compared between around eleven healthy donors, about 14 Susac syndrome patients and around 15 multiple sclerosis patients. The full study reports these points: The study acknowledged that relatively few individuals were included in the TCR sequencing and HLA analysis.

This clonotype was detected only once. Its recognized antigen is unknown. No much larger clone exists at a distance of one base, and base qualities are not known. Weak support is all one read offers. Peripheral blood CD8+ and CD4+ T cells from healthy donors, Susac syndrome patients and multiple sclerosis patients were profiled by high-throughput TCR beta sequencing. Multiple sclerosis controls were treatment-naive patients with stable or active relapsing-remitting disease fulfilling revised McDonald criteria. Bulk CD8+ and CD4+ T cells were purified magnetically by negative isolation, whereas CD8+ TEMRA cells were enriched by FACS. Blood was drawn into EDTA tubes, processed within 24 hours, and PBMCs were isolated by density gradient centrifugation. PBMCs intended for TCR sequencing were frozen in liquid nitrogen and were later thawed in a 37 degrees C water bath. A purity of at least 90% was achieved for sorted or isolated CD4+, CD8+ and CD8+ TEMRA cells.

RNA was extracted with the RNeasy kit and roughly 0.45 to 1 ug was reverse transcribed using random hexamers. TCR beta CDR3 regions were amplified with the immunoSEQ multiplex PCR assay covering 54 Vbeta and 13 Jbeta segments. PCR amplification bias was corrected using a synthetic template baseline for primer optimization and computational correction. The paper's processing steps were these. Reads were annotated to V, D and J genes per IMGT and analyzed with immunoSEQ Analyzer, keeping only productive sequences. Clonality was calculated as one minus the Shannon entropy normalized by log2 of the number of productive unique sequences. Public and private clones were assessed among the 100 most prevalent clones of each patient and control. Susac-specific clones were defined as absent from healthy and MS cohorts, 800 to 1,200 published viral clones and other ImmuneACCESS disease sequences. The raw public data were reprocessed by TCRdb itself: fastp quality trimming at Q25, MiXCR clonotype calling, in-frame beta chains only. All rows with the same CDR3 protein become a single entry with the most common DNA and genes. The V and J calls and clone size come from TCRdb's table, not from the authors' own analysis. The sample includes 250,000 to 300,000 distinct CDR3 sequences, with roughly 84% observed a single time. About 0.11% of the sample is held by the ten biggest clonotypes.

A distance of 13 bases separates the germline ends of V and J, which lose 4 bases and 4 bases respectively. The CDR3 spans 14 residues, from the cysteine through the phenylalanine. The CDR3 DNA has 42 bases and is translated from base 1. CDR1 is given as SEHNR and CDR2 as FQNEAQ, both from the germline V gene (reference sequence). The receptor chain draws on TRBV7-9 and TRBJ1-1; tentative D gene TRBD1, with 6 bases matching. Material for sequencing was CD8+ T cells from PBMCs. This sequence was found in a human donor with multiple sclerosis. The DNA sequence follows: TGTGCCAGCAGCTCTTCCAGGGGTGGCACTGAAGCTTTCTTT. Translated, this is CASSSSRGGTEAFF. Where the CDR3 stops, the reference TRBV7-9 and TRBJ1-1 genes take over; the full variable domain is DTGVSQNPRHKITKRGQNVTFRCDPISEHNRLYWYRQTLGQGPEFLTYFQNEAQLEKSRLLSDRFSAERPKGSFSTLEIQRTEQGDSAMYLCASSSSRGGTEAFFGQGTRLTVV.